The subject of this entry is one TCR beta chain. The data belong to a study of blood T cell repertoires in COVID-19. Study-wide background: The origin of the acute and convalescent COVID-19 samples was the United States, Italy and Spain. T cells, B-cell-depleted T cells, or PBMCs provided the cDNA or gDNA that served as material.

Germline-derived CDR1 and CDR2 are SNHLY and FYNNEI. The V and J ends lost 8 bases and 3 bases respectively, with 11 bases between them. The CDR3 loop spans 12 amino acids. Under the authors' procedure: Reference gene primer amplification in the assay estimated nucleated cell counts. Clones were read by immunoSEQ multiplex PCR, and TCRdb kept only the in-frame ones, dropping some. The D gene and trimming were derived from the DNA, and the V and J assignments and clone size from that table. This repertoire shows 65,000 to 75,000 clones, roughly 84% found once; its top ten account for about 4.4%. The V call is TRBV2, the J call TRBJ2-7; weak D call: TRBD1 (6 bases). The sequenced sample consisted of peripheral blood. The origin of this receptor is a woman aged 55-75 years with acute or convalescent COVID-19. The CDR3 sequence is CASGVRGYEQYF. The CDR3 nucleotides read TGTGCCAGCGGGGTCAGGGGCTACGAGCAGTACTTC.